This T cell receptor beta chain was observed in a study of blood T cell repertoires in COVID-19. Study-wide background: Spain, Italy and the United States supplied samples that represented acute and convalescent COVID-19. PBMCs, B-cell-depleted T cells, or T cells were the source of the cDNA or gDNA that made up the material.

There are 15 residues in the CDR3. Germline CDR1 SGHTA, CDR2 FQGTGA. V shed 2 bases and J shed 0 bases, with 10 bases lying between them. Per the study methods: Amplification of reference gene primers provided the estimated nucleated cell counts. Profiling relied on immunoSEQ multiplex PCR, and the TCRdb table lists in-frame clones only, not all of them. The DNA was the basis for D and trimming; V, J and clone size are from that table. This sample has approximately 150,000 clones; about 86% occur once, and the top ten carry 7.5% to 9%. Input material: peripheral blood. The receptor's source is a human donor in a cohort sampled during active COVID-19. V usage is TRBV7-3 and J usage is TRBJ2-5; maybe TRBD2 (5 bases). CDR3 DNA sequence: TGTGCCAGCAGCTTACACGGGATACACCAAGAGACCCAGTACTTC. This codes for CASSLHGIHQETQYF. The full variable domain, in which reference TRBV7-3 and TRBJ2-5 provide the parts outside the CDR3, is GAGVSQTPSNKVTEKGKYVELRCDPISGHTALYWYRQSLGQGPEFLIYFQGTGAADDSGLPNDRFFAVRPEGSVSTLKIQRTERGDSAVYLCASSLHGIHQETQYFGPGTRLLVL.